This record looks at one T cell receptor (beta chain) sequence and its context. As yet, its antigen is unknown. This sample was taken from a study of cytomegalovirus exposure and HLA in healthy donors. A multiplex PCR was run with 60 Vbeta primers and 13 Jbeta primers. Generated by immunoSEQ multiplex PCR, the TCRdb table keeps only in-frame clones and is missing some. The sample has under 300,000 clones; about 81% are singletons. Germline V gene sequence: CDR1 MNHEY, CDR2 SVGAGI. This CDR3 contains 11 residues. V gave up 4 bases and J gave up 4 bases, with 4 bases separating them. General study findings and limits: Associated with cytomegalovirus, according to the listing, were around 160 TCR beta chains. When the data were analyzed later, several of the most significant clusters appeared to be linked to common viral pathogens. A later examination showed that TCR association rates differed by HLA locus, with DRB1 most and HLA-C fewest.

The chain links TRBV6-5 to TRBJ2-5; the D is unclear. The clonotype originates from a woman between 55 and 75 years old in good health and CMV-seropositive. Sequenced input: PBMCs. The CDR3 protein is CASSSRETQYF. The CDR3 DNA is TGTGCCAGCAGTTCGAGAGAGACCCAGTACTTC.